What follows is one T cell receptor beta chain and its context. Ten or more counts support this clonotype. Its antigen has not been determined. No clone much larger than this one lies a single base away; base qualities are absent. Whole blood was used without fractionating the cells, so the repertoire represented all peripheral T cells without sorting. As controls, some ten uninfected healthy donors were sampled, and a few of those donors gave samples twice, approximately 12 weeks apart. A roughly 2.7 ml sample of peripheral blood was drawn into Tempus tubes for RNA extraction. Residual genomic DNA was removed with the TURBO-DNase kit and globin mRNA was depleted with GLOBINclear. The data originate from a study of HIV-infected patients and healthy controls (TCRdb year 2014). In terms of the full investigation: Whether deep TCR repertoire sequencing of small blood samples from HIV patients could capture immune perturbation and reconstitution was tested in the study.

Including cysteine and phenylalanine, the CDR3 has 13 amino acids. Only the CDR3 DNA is retained, 39 bases long and in frame from the first base. Trimmed from V: 6 bases; trimmed from J: 7 bases; junction bases lacking a gene match: 5. The CDR1 and CDR2 encoded by the germline V gene are MGHRA and YSYEKL. Here is what the overall study found, with its caveats: The observed differences in diversity were not explained by the slight differences in age and sex profiles between the study cohorts. MAIT cell alpha-chain CDR3s were found at high frequency in healthy controls but were severely depleted in HIV+ repertoires. Compared with untreated HIV+ repertoires, healthy control repertoires had roughly threefold more distinct CDR3s and higher Shannon diversity. HLA typing of donors was not performed in the study. Processing was restricted to sixteen HIV-infected individuals, which the authors judged to be a major constraint on the generalizability of the findings. More CDR3s were shared between individuals among healthy controls than among HIV+ patients, as measured by Jaccard index and by the count of highly shared sequences. HIV-infected repertoires showed significantly elevated mean Gini indices relative to controls, which possibly reflects oligoclonality. Comparisons were complicated by unequal numbers of distinct sequences between patients and controls, and rare events from HIV-infected data were overweighted by size-matching. During therapy, HIV-associated CDR3s significantly decreased in frequency, while CMV-associated CDR3s did not change significantly, though most became more frequent. Using whole blood restricted sequencing depth and prevented separating the dynamics of distinct T-cell subpopulations. Mean usage differed significantly between HIV-infected patients and controls for eight alpha and eight beta V genes. In the samples, alpha-beta chain pairing was left undetermined. Size-matched repertoire data did not replicate the apparent post-therapy recovery of the Gini index in HIV-infected patients.

Reverse transcription of 400 to 600 ng RNA was performed with SuperScript III using primers directed against the alpha and beta constant regions. Separate alpha and beta chain libraries were made by chain-specific third strand synthesis with multiplexing indices. The protocol used a single primer pair to amplify all rearrangements within a chain, which avoided primer bias, and attached molecular barcodes to each cDNA molecule. Purified cDNA was ligated with T4 RNA Ligase 1 onto a 5' RACE adapter bearing a random hexamer and the SP2 sequencing primer site. The authors primed second strand synthesis from the SP2 site with Phusion polymerase and used slow temperature ramps to favor optimal annealing. Two random hexamer sequences, both added before amplification and joined together, made up the 12-nucleotide barcode of each molecule. A brief initial PCR introduced P5 and P7 adapter elements together with a second index, and a roughly 25-cycle amplification PCR using P5s and P7 primers was subsequently performed. A total of 25 to 30 PCR cycles were applied to the libraries, which were quantified on a Qubit, sized on a Bioanalyzer, and diluted to about 3.8 nM. The normalized libraries were sequenced on an Illumina MiSeq using 2 x 250 paired-end kits. MinElute columns were the means by which the reverse transcription reactions were cleaned up, and the reactions were eluted into about 10 ul Tris-Cl. A 1:1 ratio of AMPure XP beads was used to clean the adapter ligations after they had run for roughly 23 hours at 16 degrees C. The original methods were these. Demultiplexed FASTQ files were processed with a modified Decombinator by which V, J, insert and barcode information was output. Sequences that shared a barcode but differed from the dominant sequence were treated as errors and discarded, and barcodes were clustered at Levenshtein distance 3 and counted to estimate the original cDNA molecules. Downstream analyses used R packages ineq, vegan, igraph and RCytoscape, with IMGT nomenclature and CDR3 definitions. To avoid skew from clonal expansion, each TCR was counted once, and V gene usage was computed over distinct sequences. Similarity networks connected unique CDR3 amino acid sequences within a donor whenever two sequences differed by a single Levenshtein edit. The authors compiled published HIV-specific CDR3s (almost 95 alpha, some 700 beta) and CMV-specific CDR3s (about 13 alpha, about 250 beta) and searched for them in the repertoires. Lower sequence numbers were not the cause of the decreased diversity in patients, as random subsampling to size-matched repertoires showed. Using fastp trimming at Q25 and MiXCR clonotype assembly, TCRdb reanalyzed the public sequencing data and kept in-frame beta chains. Every distinct CDR3 protein forms one entry, paired with its most common genes and DNA. The V and J calls follow TCRdb's processing rather than the paper's. Across this sample there are about 16,000 distinct CDR3 sequences, with under 9.5% seen only once. In total, the top ten clones hold less than 6.5% of the sample.

The sequence came from an adult in good health. The rearranged chain carries TRBV4-1 and TRBJ2-7; TRBD1 agrees with 11 junctional bases. Material: blood. DNA sequence: TGCGCCAGCAGAGGACAGGGGGCGGGGGAGCAGTACTTC. Its protein is CASRGQGAGEQYF.